The 31 T cell receptor beta chains listed next were all sequenced from one sample in a study of T cell repertoires in cytomegalovirus infection. TCRdb processed the reads anew with MiXCR; each CDR3 protein has one entry. The sample includes about 700,000 distinct CDR3 sequences, roughly a third of them seen just once. Their antigens are not known. Sequencing used cultured PBMCs, obtained from culture after CMV antigen stimulation. The receptors derive from a human donor in good health (CMV status not recorded). Some clones in this sample may be carry-over from other donors' samples.

This clonotype has only a few counts. The chain is built from TRBV27 and TRBJ2-3; 11 nucleotides line up with TRBD2. Germline V gene sequence: CDR1 MNHEY, CDR2 SMNVEV (reference sequence). This CDR3 comprises 16 residues. After removal of 8 bases from V and 4 bases from J, the junction contained 11 bases not matched to a gene. DNA for the CDR3: TGTGCCAGCTCCCCTCTTGGTAGCGGGGGGGCAGATACGCAGTATTTT. Translating gives CASSPLGSGGADTQYF.

The chain is built from TRBV7-2 and TRBJ2-7; tentative D call: TRBD2 (6 bases). Trimming stripped 8 bases from V and 1 base from J, with 18 bases between. The germline V gene has CDR1 SGHTA and CDR2 FQGNSA. This CDR3 contains 15 residues. The CDR3 region is CASGAGLDPSYEQYF. The CDR3 DNA reads TGTGCCAGCGGGGCGGGACTCGACCCATCCTACGAGCAGTACTTC.

This clonotype was seen at least ten times. A read error may account for a junction end that differs from germline. V usage is TRBV7-8 and J usage is TRBJ2-1, with D unclear. Germline CDR1 and CDR2: SGHVS and FQNEAQ. The CDR3 is 15 residues long. This CDR3 is CASSLAGNSHNEQFF. The CDR3 DNA is TGTGCCAGCAGCTTAGCTGGGAACTCCCACAATGAGCAGTTCTTC.

V and J are TRBV6-8 and TRBJ2-3; 7 bases are a match to TRBD2. There are 17 residues in the CDR3. The V gene end was trimmed by 8 bases and the J gene end by 6 bases; junction bases not matched to a gene: 20. CDR1 and CDR2 from the germline V gene are MNHGY and SAAAGT. CDR3 nucleotides: TGTGCCAGCGATACCCACGCCAAACAGCTCGGGGGGGATACGCAGTATTTT. Its protein product is CASDTHAKQLGGDTQYF.

This clonotype was seen a few times. The V and J genes are TRBV12-3 or TRBV12-4 and TRBJ1-2, with D possibly being TRBD1 (5 bases). This CDR3 comprises 14 residues. V was shortened by 6 bases and J by 7 bases, with 18 bases between the two germline ends. The CDR3 region is CASRLYTGGGGYTF. DNA of the CDR3: TGTGCCAGCAGATTGTATACAGGTGGCGGTGGCTACACCTTC.

V is TRBV14 and J is TRBJ2-7, with D possibly being TRBD1 or TRBD2 (6 bases each). This CDR3 spans 16 amino acids. Deletions cut 4 bases from V and 3 bases from J, with 19 bases between. CDR1 and CDR2 from the germline V gene are SGHDN and FVKESK. Here the CDR3 reads CASSPGGRQVVYEQYF. The CDR3 bases are TGTGCCAGCAGCCCCGGGGGTAGACAGGTAGTCTACGAGCAGTACTTC.

This clonotype was observed a few times. The chain is built from TRBV2 and TRBJ2-7; TRBD1 matches at 10 bases. Germline V gene data show CDR1 as SNHLY and CDR2 as FYNNEI. The V and J ends lost 7 bases and 4 bases, in that order; junction bases with no gene match: 7. The CDR3 has 14 amino acids. The CDR3, as DNA: TGTGCCAGCACCTCGGGACAGGGGCCTTACGAGCAGTACTTC. This sequence encodes CASTSGQGPYEQYF.

Only a few counts were recorded for this clonotype. The rearrangement uses TRBV2 and TRBJ1-4; tentatively, D is TRBD1 (5 bases). The ends were cut back, 7 bases at V and 6 bases at J, with 18 bases in the middle. CDR1 is SNHLY, CDR2 FYNNEI, per germline. The length of the CDR3 is 15 residues. The CDR3 coding sequence is TGTGCCAGCACACACCCCGGGACGACTGATGAAAAACTGTTTTTT. Protein: CASTHPGTTDEKLFF.

The rearrangement joins TRBV7-2 to TRBJ1-5; a possible D gene is TRBD1 (6 bases). The CDR3 loop spans 17 amino acids. Trimming left V 7 bases short and J 7 bases short, with 26 bases between. Per germline, CDR1 SGHTA and CDR2 FQGNSA. The CDR3 here is CASTPGGGRWATQPQHF. The DNA of the CDR3 is TGTGCCAGCACCCCCGGCGGGGGGCGGTGGGCAACCCAGCCCCAGCATTTT.

CDR3: CASSQGRGGSYEQYF. CDR3 nucleotide sequence: TGTGCCAGCAGCCAAGGACGCGGGGGTTCCTACGAGCAGTACTTC. J is TRBJ2-7 and V is TRBV4-2; TRBD2 matches 7 bases. The CDR3 has 15 residues. Trimming took 1 base from V and 1 from J; bases not matched to a gene: 4. CDR1 and CDR2 (germline): LGHNA, YNFKEQ.

This chain joins TRBV12-3 or TRBV12-4 and TRBJ2-1; 8 bases match TRBD2. The CDR3 sequence is 15 residues long. After removal of 6 bases from V and 7 bases from J, the junction contained 11 bases not matched to a gene. This CDR3 is CASRLPGGPKNEQFF. CDR3 nucleotides: TGTGCCAGCAGACTGCCGGGGGGGCCTAAGAATGAGCAGTTCTTC.

This clonotype was observed a handful of times. The rearrangement links TRBV19 to TRBJ2-5; no clear D. Between the trimmed V and J ends, which lost 3 bases and 2 bases, there was a span of 10 bases. The germline CDR1 and CDR2 sequences are LNHDA and SQIVND (reference sequence). This CDR3 contains 14 residues. The CDR3 here is CASSISTVQETQYF. The CDR3 DNA sequence: TGTGCCAGTAGTATCTCGACGGTACAAGAGACCCAGTACTTC.

This chain joins TRBV12-3 or TRBV12-4 and TRBJ2-7, with D hard to call. The V end was cut by 5 bases, the J end by 2 bases, with 7 bases between. There are 12 residues in the CDR3. Written as DNA, the CDR3 is TGTGCCAGCAGTAGAAAAGCCTACGAGCAGTACTTC. Protein: CASSRKAYEQYF.

This clonotype was observed a handful of times. The rearrangement uses TRBV28 and TRBJ2-5; D perhaps matches TRBD2 (5 bases). This CDR3 spans 14 amino acids. The V gene's germline CDR1 is MDHEN and CDR2 SYDVKM. V lost 3 bases, J lost 0 bases, and 8 bases lay in between. This CDR3 is CASSFSGDQETQYF. CDR3 coding DNA: TGTGCCAGCAGTTTTTCCGGGGACCAAGAGACCCAGTACTTC.

This clonotype was picked up one time. The rearrangement links TRBV11-2 to TRBJ2-3; D tentatively fits TRBD1 or TRBD2 (5 bases each). This CDR3 has 15 residues. Germline V CDR1 and CDR2: SGHAT, FQNNGV. The V gene lost 1 base and the J gene lost 2 bases, with 10 bases spanning the gap. The DNA of the CDR3 is TGTGCCAGCAGCTTAGTCGGGGCTCTCACAGATACGCAGTATTTT. Amino acid sequence: CASSLVGALTDTQYF.

There are a few counts of this clonotype. The rearrangement joins TRBV4-2 to TRBJ2-1; D is unclear. Germline values: CDR1 LGHNA, CDR2 YNFKEQ. The CDR3 contains 14 residues. V dropped 3 bases and J dropped 5 bases, with 11 bases sitting between them. The CDR3 sequence is CASSHPMADNEQFF. The CDR3 DNA follows: TGTGCCAGCAGCCACCCCATGGCGGACAATGAGCAGTTCTTC.

DNA of the CDR3: TGTGCCATCAGTGAGTCGGCCGCTTACTCTGGAAACACCATATATTTT. Amino acid sequence: CAISESAAYSGNTIYF. The chain employs TRBV10-3 and TRBJ1-3; no clear D. This CDR3 contains 16 residues. Germline V gene sequence: CDR1 ENHRY, CDR2 SYGVKD. V gave up 0 bases and J gave up 0 bases, with 9 bases separating them.

This clonotype turned up a few times. The chain recombines TRBV20-1 with TRBJ2-7; D is undetermined. The CDR3 is 13 residues long. The V gene lost 2 bases and the J gene lost 3 bases, with 11 bases spanning the gap. Germline V lookup: CDR1 DFQATT, CDR2 SNEGSKA (reference sequence). CDR3 in DNA: TGCAGTGCTAGAAGCTCGGGCCTCTACGAGCAGTACTTC. The encoded protein is CSARSSGLYEQYF.

This clonotype showed up just a few times. The V and J genes are TRBV7-9 and TRBJ2-5; D is unresolved. Germline CDR1 is SEHNR and CDR2 is FQNEAQ (reference sequence). The CDR3 is 13 residues long. V was clipped by 6 bases and J by 3 bases, with 11 bases between them. As DNA, the CDR3 is TGTGCCAGCAGTAAGGCAGCAAAAGAGACCCAGTACTTC. This codes for CASSKAAKETQYF.

This sequence joins TRBV7-2 and TRBJ2-5; no clear D gene. The germline V gene encodes CDR1 SGHTA and CDR2 FQGNSA. Trimming pared 5 bases from V and 5 bases from J, leaving 15 bases between. CDR3 length equals 14 residues. DNA for the CDR3: TGTGCCAGCAGCCGATCGAGAACCAGCGAGACCCAGTACTTC. Translating gives CASSRSRTSETQYF.

This clonotype was detected only a few times. In nucleotides, the CDR3 is TGTGCCAGCAGTTCTGGACTCCCCTCCTACAATGAGCAGTTCTTC. This translates into CASSSGLPSYNEQFF. The V gene is TRBV6-2 or TRBV6-3, the J gene TRBJ2-1, with D maybe TRBD2 (5 bases). CDR1 and CDR2 (germline): MNHEY, SVGEGT. Trimming removed 4 bases from V and 0 bases from J, with 10 bases in between. The CDR3 runs to 15 residues.

This clonotype appeared a few times. CDR3 DNA: TGTGCTTCGGGCCTCGCTTCATCCACAGATACGCAGTATTTT. It specifies CASGLASSTDTQYF. The chain joins TRBV12-3 or TRBV12-4 to TRBJ2-3; D not certain. The CDR3 loop spans 14 amino acids.

This clonotype showed up many times. The V and J genes are TRBV7-9 and TRBJ2-5, with D perhaps matching TRBD1 (5 bases). Germline V gene lookup returns CDR1 SEHNR and CDR2 FQNEAQ (reference sequence). The CDR3 is 14 residues long. The V and J ends lost 6 bases and 4 bases respectively, with 15 bases between them. The CDR3: CASRKGAGRETQYF. The CDR3 bases are TGTGCCAGCAGAAAAGGGGCAGGGCGAGAGACCCAGTACTTC.

Ten or more counts support this clonotype. The chain couples TRBV7-8 to TRBJ2-7, with no clear D. Germline V gene sequence: CDR1 SGHVS, CDR2 FQNEAQ. V was pared by 5 bases and J by 1 base, with 9 bases between. The CDR3 length is 13 residues. The CDR3 nucleotides read TGTGCCAGCAGCCCAAGGGTATCCTACGAGCAGTACTTC. Translating gives CASSPRVSYEQYF.

The chain combines TRBV11-3 with TRBJ2-3, with 8 bases identical to TRBD2. CDR1 and CDR2 from the germline V gene are SGHNT and YENEEA. V lost 1 base, J lost 5 bases, and 11 bases stayed unmatched. This CDR3 has 17 amino acids. CDR3 nucleotide sequence: TGTGCCAGCAGCTTAGGCCCGGATCGAGCGGGAGTAGATACGCAGTATTTT. It codes for CASSLGPDRAGVDTQYF. The full variable domain, in which reference TRBV11-3 and TRBJ2-3 provide the parts outside the CDR3, is EAGVVQSPRYKIIEKKQPVAFWCNPISGHNTLYWYLQNLGQGPELLIRYENEEAVDDSQLPKDRFSAERLKGVDSTLKIQPAELGDSAVYLCASSLGPDRAGVDTQYFGPGTRLTVL.

The J gene is TRBJ2-2, the V gene TRBV7-2; no definite D call. The CDR3 consists of 14 residues. The germline CDR1 and CDR2 sequences are SGHTA and FQGNSA. Trimming left V 2 bases short and J 1 base short, with 5 bases between. CDR3 coding DNA: TGTGCCAGCAGCTTATTCGGGAACACCGGGGAGCTGTTTTTT. Its translation: CASSLFGNTGELFF.

This clonotype was seen only a few times. The chain recombines TRBV4-1 with TRBJ2-1; D is ambiguous. V shed 0 bases and J shed 0 bases, with 12 bases lying between them. The CDR3 length is 17 residues. Germline CDR1 and CDR2: MGHRA and YSYEKL. As DNA, the CDR3 is TGCGCCAGCAGCCAAGAGGCGTATCTAGGCTCCTACAATGAGCAGTTCTTC. It encodes CASSQEAYLGSYNEQFF.

This rearrangement joins TRBV20-1 to TRBJ1-4; D is undetermined. Trimming stripped 1 base from V and 8 bases from J, with 8 bases between. Germline V CDR1 and CDR2: DFQATT, SNEGSKA (reference sequence). This CDR3 is 12 amino acids long. DNA of the CDR3: TGCAGTGCTAGAGTAGGGTCGGAAAAACTGTTTTTT. Residues: CSARVGSEKLFF.

The CDR3 loop reads CASSIPGLVHEQYF. As DNA, the CDR3 is TGTGCCAGCAGCATCCCGGGACTAGTCCACGAGCAGTACTTC. The rearrangement links TRBV6-2 or TRBV6-3 to TRBJ2-7; 8 bases are a match to TRBD2. Germline CDR1 is MNHEY and CDR2 is SVGEGT. Trimming cost V 6 bases and J 5 bases; bases outside gene matches: 9. This CDR3 is 14 amino acids long.

This clonotype was observed many times. The CDR3: CASSLMRAIGEAFF. The CDR3 bases are TGTGCCAGCAGCTTAATGAGGGCGATTGGGGAAGCTTTCTTT. The J gene is TRBJ1-1, the V gene TRBV7-2; D is unclear. V lost 2 bases and J 8 bases, leaving 15 bases between the germline ends. Germline CDR1 reads SGHTA; CDR2 reads FQGNSA. CDR3 length: 14 amino acids.

This clonotype has more than one count but fewer than ten. J is TRBJ2-3 and V is TRBV6-1; the match to TRBD2 covers 8 bases. CDR1 is MNHNS and CDR2 is SASEGT in the germline V gene. This CDR3 has 12 residues. Losses at the gene ends were 6 bases for V and 8 bases for J; bases not matched to a gene: 4. The CDR3 nucleotides read TGTGCCAGCAGCGGACTAGCAACTACGCAGTATTTT. As protein: CASSGLATTQYF.